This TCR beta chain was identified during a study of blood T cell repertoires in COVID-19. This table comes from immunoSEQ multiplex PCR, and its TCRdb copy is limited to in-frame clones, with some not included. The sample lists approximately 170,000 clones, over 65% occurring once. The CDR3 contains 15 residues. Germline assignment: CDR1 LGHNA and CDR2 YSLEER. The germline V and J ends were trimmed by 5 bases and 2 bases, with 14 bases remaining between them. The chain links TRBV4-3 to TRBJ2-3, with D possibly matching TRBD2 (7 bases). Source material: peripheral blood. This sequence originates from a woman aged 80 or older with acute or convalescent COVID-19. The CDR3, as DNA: TGCGCCAGCAGCATCAACGGGGGGCCCACAGATACGCAGTATTTT. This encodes CASSINGGPTDTQYF.